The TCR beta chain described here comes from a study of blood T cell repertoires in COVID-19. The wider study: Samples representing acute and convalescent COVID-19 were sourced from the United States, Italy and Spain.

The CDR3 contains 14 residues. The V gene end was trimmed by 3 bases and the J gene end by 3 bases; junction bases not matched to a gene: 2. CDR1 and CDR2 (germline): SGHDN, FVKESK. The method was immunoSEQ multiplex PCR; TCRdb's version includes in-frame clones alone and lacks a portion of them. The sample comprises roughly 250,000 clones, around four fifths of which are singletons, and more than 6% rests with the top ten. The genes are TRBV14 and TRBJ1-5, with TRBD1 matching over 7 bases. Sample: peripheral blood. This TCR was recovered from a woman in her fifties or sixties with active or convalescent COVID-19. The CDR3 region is CASSHDRVNQPQHF. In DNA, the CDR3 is TGTGCCAGCAGCCATGACAGGGTCAATCAGCCCCAGCATTTT.